Presented here are 7 T cell receptor beta chains from one specimen sequenced in a study of Graves' ophthalmopathy and Graves' hyperthyroidism. RNA transcripts served as template for amplifying TCR beta CDR3 sequences. After a first-round RT-PCR with HTBI primers, a second-round multiplex PCR was run. Each CDR3 protein is one row after TCRdb ran MiXCR on the multiplex PCR reads. The sample holds about 500,000 distinct CDR3 sequences, less than 40% seen once. The sequenced sample was peripheral blood or thyroid tissue (not recorded which). These receptor sequences come from an adult man with Graves' hyperthyroidism.

This clonotype was counted many times. The V gene is TRBV14, the J gene TRBJ2-7, with D perhaps TRBD1 (5 bases). Trimming removed 0 bases from V and 4 bases from J, with 13 bases in between. The CDR3 consists of 15 residues. Germline lookup yields CDR1 SGHDN and CDR2 FVKESK. The CDR3 is CASSQDLGRGYEQYF. In DNA, the CDR3 is TGTGCCAGCAGCCAAGATCTGGGGCGCGGTTACGAGCAGTACTTC.

On this clonotype itself: A clone one base away is much larger, so this may be a read error. This chain joins TRBV6-2 or TRBV6-3 and TRBJ1-5, with TRBD1 matching 8 bases. CDR3 length: 17 amino acids. Trimming cost V 7 bases and J 5 bases; bases outside gene matches: 16. Germline V gene data show CDR1 as MNHEY and CDR2 as SVGEGT. CDR3 sequence: CASNYWPRDRRYQPQHF. In nucleotides, the CDR3 is TGTGCCAGCAATTATTGGCCCCGGGACAGGAGGTATCAGCCCCAGCATTTT.

This clonotype was counted ten times or more. The chain joins TRBV6-1 to TRBJ1-6; TRBD1 agrees at 10 bases. Per the germline V gene, CDR1 is MNHNS and CDR2 is SASEGT. Losses at the gene ends were 8 bases for V and 13 bases for J; bases not matched to a gene: 11. This CDR3 has 14 residues. The CDR3 reads CASSRDRGVDPLHF. CDR3 DNA: TGTGCCAGCTCCAGGGACAGGGGAGTTGATCCCCTCCACTTT.

This clonotype was seen repeatedly, ten times or more. V usage is TRBV5-6 and J usage is TRBJ2-7; no definite D call. Trimming shortened V by 4 bases and J by 7 bases, and 12 bases separated the two germline ends. The CDR3 has 12 residues. Germline values: CDR1 SGHDT, CDR2 YYEEEE. The CDR3 here is CASSTSHGEQYF. As DNA, the CDR3 is TGTGCCAGCAGCACAAGCCACGGGGAGCAGTACTTC.

This clonotype was found many times. The chain joins TRBV19 to TRBJ1-1, with D possibly TRBD1 on 5 matching bases. V lost 6 bases and J lost 5, with 22 bases in between. The germline V gene encodes CDR1 LNHDA and CDR2 SQIVND (reference sequence). The CDR3 contains 16 residues. CDR3 nucleotide sequence: TGTGCCAGTAGAAATTTTGATGGGGCAGGAAGGACTGAAGCTTTCTTT. This gives the protein CASRNFDGAGRTEAFF.

The V call is TRBV7-2, the J call TRBJ2-3; D remains ambiguous. Germline V CDR1 and CDR2: SGHTA, FQGNSA. This CDR3 comprises 14 residues. V was clipped by 1 base and J by 7 bases, with 12 bases between them. The CDR3 region has the DNA TGTGCCAGCAGCTTAGATATGGCCAGGAATACGCAGTATTTT. Its protein product is CASSLDMARNTQYF. Using reference TRBV7-2 and TRBJ2-3 for the parts outside the CDR3, the full variable domain is GAGVSQSPSNKVTEKGKDVELRCDPISGHTALYWYRQSLGQGLEFLIYFQGNSAPDKSGLPSDRFSAERTGGSVSTLTIQRTQQEDSAVYLCASSLDMARNTQYFGPGTRLTVL.

Remarks on this clonotype: The CDR3 ends on some other residue instead of the conserved phenylalanine or tryptophan, so this is likely a read error. J is TRBJ2-5 and V is TRBV10-3, with a weak D call TRBD2 (5 bases). The J call is in doubt because the DNA end fits TRBJ2-7 better. The CDR3 runs 12 residues. The germline CDR1 and CDR2 sequences are ENHRY and SYGVKD. The DNA of the CDR3 is TGTGCCATCAGTGAGTCGAGGGTCGAGCAGTACTCC. Protein: CAISESRVEQYS.